Listed here are 28 T cell receptor beta chains from one sample, sequenced in a study of Graves' ophthalmopathy and Graves' hyperthyroidism. RNA transcripts were the source from which TCR beta CDR3 regions were amplified. An opening RT-PCR round employed HTBI primers and preceded a second-round multiplex PCR. TCRdb fed the multiplex PCR reads into MiXCR, producing one record per CDR3 protein. The table has over a million distinct CDR3 sequences, 35% to 40% seen once. The sample comprised peripheral blood or thyroid tissue (not recorded which). These TCRs come from an adult man with Graves' hyperthyroidism.

Here the CDR3 reads CASSAGGLGFANTGELFF. The CDR3 coding sequence is TGTGCCAGTAGCGCAGGGGGTCTGGGGTTCGCGAACACCGGGGAGCTGTTTTTT. The chain has TRBV19 and TRBJ2-2; the match to TRBD1 covers 7 bases. The CDR3 contains 18 residues. V dropped 6 bases and J dropped 0; count of bases not matched to a gene: 13. From germline, CDR1 is LNHDA and CDR2 SQIVND (reference sequence).

At least ten counts were recorded for this clonotype. The chain combines TRBV15 with TRBJ1-2; 7 bases match TRBD1. Per the germline V gene, CDR1 is LNHNV and CDR2 is YYDKDF (reference sequence). V trimming: 0 bases; J trimming: 0 bases; junction bases outside the gene matches: 10. The CDR3 is 18 amino acids. CDR3 residues: CATSRDLPRDRSNYGYTF. In DNA, the CDR3 is TGTGCCACCAGCAGAGATCTACCCCGGGACAGATCTAACTATGGCTACACCTTC.

This clonotype was detected only a few times. V is TRBV4-3 and J is TRBJ1-1; D is uncertain. Trimming left V 3 bases short and J 6 bases short, with 14 bases between. Looked up from germline, CDR1 is LGHNA and CDR2 is YSLEER. The CDR3 sequence is 14 residues long. Here the CDR3 reads CASSQTTVFPEAFF. The DNA for the CDR3 is TGCGCCAGCAGCCAGACTACAGTTTTCCCTGAAGCTTTCTTT.

In this sample, this clonotype turned up a few times. The V gene is TRBV12-3 or TRBV12-4, the J gene TRBJ2-5; D is perhaps TRBD2 (6 bases). The V and J ends lost 10 bases and 1 base respectively, with 25 bases between them. The length of the CDR3 is 17 residues. CDR3: CAKTNSPRDFPQETQYF. The CDR3, as DNA: TGTGCCAAAACCAATTCCCCCCGGGACTTTCCCCAAGAGACCCAGTACTTC.

The chain is built from TRBV7-8 and TRBJ2-2, with no clear D. Germline CDR1 and CDR2: SGHVS and FQNEAQ. The ends were cut back, 7 bases at V and 0 bases at J, with 12 bases in the middle. This CDR3 has 15 amino acids. Here the CDR3 DNA reads TGTGCCAGCACCCCACTTGCTCCGAACACCGGGGAGCTGTTTTTT. Amino acids: CASTPLAPNTGELFF.

This clonotype has just a few counts. This chain joins TRBV20-1 and TRBJ2-2; D unclear. Trimming removed 1 base from V and 7 bases from J, with 16 bases in between. Per germline, CDR1 DFQATT and CDR2 SNEGSKA (reference sequence). The CDR3 sequence is 15 residues long. DNA for the CDR3: TGCAGTGCTAGAGTGAGAGGAGCCAGGATCGGGGAGCTGTTTTTT. It encodes CSARVRGARIGELFF.

This clonotype was observed at least ten times. The V gene is TRBV7-9, the J gene TRBJ1-1, with D unclear. The CDR3 is 12 amino acids. Germline V CDR1 and CDR2: SEHNR, FQNEAQ (reference sequence). V dropped 6 bases and J dropped 4 bases, with 9 bases sitting between them. The CDR3 coding sequence is TGTGCCAGCAGTTCCTCGGGCACTGAAGCTTTCTTT. This encodes CASSSSGTEAFF. Full variable domain (remainder filled in from reference TRBV7-9 and TRBJ1-1): DTGVSQNPRHKITKRGQNVTFRCDPISEHNRLYWYRQTLGQGPEFLTYFQNEAQLEKSRLLSDRFSAERPKGSFSTLEIQRTEQGDSAMYLCASSSSGTEAFFGQGTRLTVV.

The genes are TRBV4-2 and TRBJ1-3, with D possibly TRBD1 on 5 matching bases. There are 14 residues in the CDR3. The germline V and J ends were trimmed by 7 bases and 4 bases, with 14 bases remaining between them. Germline loops: CDR1 LGHNA, CDR2 YNFKEQ. The CDR3 is CASTYAGTGNTIYF. CDR3 bases: TGTGCCAGCACCTACGCAGGGACGGGAAACACCATATATTTT.

Concerning this clonotype: Since a much larger clone is just one base distant, this may be a read error. V gene TRBV10-3 combines with J gene TRBJ2-7; D not resolved. The CDR3 extends over 14 amino acids. Germline loops: CDR1 ENHRY, CDR2 SYGVKD. Trimming took off 10 bases at V and 11 bases at J, with 27 bases between the two ends. The CDR3 DNA follows: TGTGCCAGCAGCTTGTGGCGGAGCAACGATCGGAAGTACTTC. It codes for CASSLWRSNDRKYF.

This clonotype was seen at least ten times. The rearrangement joins TRBV20-1 to TRBJ2-5; 10 bases are a match to TRBD1. Germline CDR1 DFQATT, CDR2 SNEGSKA (reference sequence). V lost 5 bases, J lost 5 bases, and 5 bases stayed unmatched. This CDR3 is 13 amino acids long. The CDR3 loop is CSAPGQGGETQYF. The CDR3 region has the DNA TGCAGTGCTCCCGGACAGGGGGGCGAGACCCAGTACTTC.

Ten or more counts support this clonotype. V gene TRBV24-1 combines with J gene TRBJ2-6; TRBD2 might be the D (6 bases). The germline V gene encodes CDR1 KGHDR and CDR2 SFDVKD. The CDR3 sequence is 19 residues long. Trimming cost V 2 bases and J 0 bases, with 16 bases left between them. CDR3 residues: CATSDSSFKTSSGANVLTF. CDR3 DNA: TGTGCCACCAGTGATTCTTCATTTAAGACTAGCTCTGGGGCCAACGTCCTGACTTTC.

This clonotype was recorded many times. The chain joins TRBV19 to TRBJ1-2; TRBD1 might be the D (6 bases). The V gene's germline CDR1 is LNHDA and CDR2 SQIVND (reference sequence). The CDR3 totals 13 residues. V shed 4 bases and J shed 5 bases, with 11 bases lying between them. DNA of the CDR3: TGTGCCAGTAGTAAGGGGACAATGTATGGCTACACCTTC. It translates to CASSKGTMYGYTF.

This clonotype was detected a few times. The chain couples TRBV7-2 to TRBJ1-1; tentative D call: TRBD1 (5 bases). Germline loops: CDR1 SGHTA, CDR2 FQGNSA. CDR3 size: 14 residues. V was pared by 1 base and J by 5 bases, with 11 bases between. The CDR3 bases are TGTGCCAGCAGCTTAGTGGGGGTTCGGACTGAAGCTTTCTTT. Protein product: CASSLVGVRTEAFF. Full variable domain (outside the CDR3, taken from reference TRBV7-2 and TRBJ1-1): GAGVSQSPSNKVTEKGKDVELRCDPISGHTALYWYRQSLGQGLEFLIYFQGNSAPDKSGLPSDRFSAERTGGSVSTLTIQRTQQEDSAVYLCASSLVGVRTEAFFGQGTRLTVV.

This clonotype was seen once. The chain joins TRBV10-3 to TRBJ1-4; a possible D gene is TRBD1 (6 bases). The CDR3 has 15 residues. Trimming cost V 10 bases and J 7 bases, with 22 bases left between them. CDR1 is ENHRY, CDR2 SYGVKD, per germline. The CDR3: CASRQTPGAGEKLFF. Here the CDR3 DNA reads TGTGCCAGCAGACAAACTCCAGGGGCAGGTGAAAAACTGTTTTTT.

The CDR3 nucleotides are TGTGCCAGCAGTGAAACCCGGGGGCATCAGCCCCAGCATTTT. It translates to CASSETRGHQPQHF. The chain links TRBV2 to TRBJ1-5, with D possibly being TRBD1 (6 bases). CDR1 is SNHLY, CDR2 FYNNEI, per germline. The germline V and J ends were trimmed by 2 bases and 5 bases, with 10 bases remaining between them. There are 14 residues in the CDR3.

This chain connects TRBV20-1 to TRBJ2-5; TRBD1 aligns across 7 bases. CDR1 is DFQATT and CDR2 is SNEGSKA in the germline V gene (reference sequence). This CDR3 is built from 14 residues. With V trimmed by 3 bases and J by 2 bases, 6 bases remained unmatched. In DNA form, the CDR3 reads TGCAGTGCTAGGGCCGGGACAGCACAAGAGACCCAGTACTTC. It encodes CSARAGTAQETQYF.

This clonotype has at least ten counts. This rearrangement joins TRBV2 to TRBJ1-6; the D gene is possibly TRBD1 (6 bases). Germline loops: CDR1 SNHLY, CDR2 FYNNEI. V lost 6 bases and J lost 0, with 6 bases in between. This CDR3 has 14 amino acids. The CDR3 spells CASRDSSYNSPLHF. DNA of the CDR3: TGTGCCAGCAGGGACAGCTCCTATAATTCACCCCTCCACTTT.

The rearrangement joins TRBV19 to TRBJ2-3; D remains ambiguous. From germline, CDR1 is LNHDA and CDR2 SQIVND (reference sequence). The V and J ends lost 3 bases and 0 bases respectively, with 10 bases between them. The CDR3 spans 15 residues. The CDR3 DNA follows: TGTGCCAGTAGTATGGTGGAAGCTAGCACAGATACGCAGTATTTT. It codes for CASSMVEASTDTQYF.

This clonotype appeared many times. The rearrangement joins TRBV19 to TRBJ1-5; no clear D gene. CDR3 length: 16 amino acids. Trimming stripped 3 bases from V and 4 bases from J, with 16 bases between. Germline V lookup: CDR1 LNHDA, CDR2 SQIVND (reference sequence). In DNA form, the CDR3 reads TGTGCCAGTAGTATTGTCGGTTCTTCGGGAAATCAGCCCCAGCATTTT. Amino acid sequence: CASSIVGSSGNQPQHF.

This clonotype was detected ten times or more. The chain employs TRBV15 and TRBJ2-5, with D unclear. Germline CDR1 and CDR2: LNHNV and YYDKDF (reference sequence). This CDR3 has 14 residues. The V and J ends lost 0 bases and 5 bases respectively, with 10 bases between them. The CDR3 loop reads CATSRDVRRETQYF. The DNA of the CDR3 is TGTGCCACCAGCAGAGATGTAAGGCGCGAGACCCAGTACTTC.

This sequence joins TRBV20-1 and TRBJ1-5; weak D call: TRBD1 (6 bases). The CDR3 length is 17 residues. V lost 3 bases to trimming and J lost 0 bases, with 18 bases between them. Germline assignment: CDR1 DFQATT and CDR2 SNEGSKA (reference sequence). The CDR3 protein is CSASPGTQENSNQPQHF. CDR3 nucleotide sequence: TGCAGTGCTAGCCCGGGGACACAGGAGAATAGCAATCAGCCCCAGCATTTT.

This clonotype came up many times. J is TRBJ2-7 and V is TRBV12-3 or TRBV12-4; 7 positions match TRBD1. This CDR3 contains 14 residues. The V and J ends lost 3 bases and 6 bases, in that order; junction bases with no gene match: 8. CDR3 protein: CASSFMTGSGEQYF. The CDR3 DNA reads as TGTGCCAGCAGTTTCATGACAGGGTCTGGCGAGCAGTACTTC.

In this sample, this clonotype turned up many times. The chain recombines TRBV6-5 with TRBJ2-7; D gene uncertain. The CDR3 totals 15 residues. The germline gives CDR1 MNHEY, CDR2 SVGAGI. V was trimmed by 0 bases and J by 8 bases, leaving 17 bases between them. CDR3 protein: CASSYSAGRSLQQYF. The CDR3 DNA follows: TGTGCCAGCAGTTACTCGGCAGGACGAAGCCTGCAGCAGTACTTC.

This clonotype occurred many times. The chain combines TRBV10-3 with TRBJ1-1; D uncertain. In germline, CDR1 is ENHRY, CDR2 SYGVKD. V was clipped by 0 bases and J by 1 base, with 6 bases between them. The CDR3 is 14 residues long. As DNA, the CDR3 is TGTGCCATCAGTGAGTCGGGGTGGAACACTGAAGCTTTCTTT. This translates into CAISESGWNTEAFF.

To note about this clonotype: It may be a read error: a sequence one base away is much more abundant. The chain joins TRBV7-8 to TRBJ1-1; possible D gene TRBD1, 6 bases. The germline V gene has CDR1 SGHVS and CDR2 FQNEAQ. V lost 3 bases and J lost 10, with 15 bases in between. The CDR3 totals 13 residues. This chain's CDR3 is CASSLGGAPGAFF. In nucleotides, the CDR3 is TGTGCCAGCAGCTTGGGGGGGGCGCCTGGAGCTTTCTTT.

With respect to this clonotype: Given a much more abundant clone one base away, this may be a read error. This rearrangement joins TRBV30 to TRBJ1-4, with 9 bases aligning to TRBD1. In germline, CDR1 is GTSNPN, CDR2 SVGIG (reference sequence). The CDR3 is made up of 14 amino acids. The CDR3 bases are TGTGCCTGGAGTGTACAGGGGACAGGGAAGTCCGTCGGTTTT. Its translation is CAWSVQGTGKSVGF.

In this sample, this clonotype turned up many times. V and J are TRBV9 and TRBJ2-7; 11 bases fit TRBD2. Per the germline V gene, CDR1 is SGDLS and CDR2 is YYNGEE. This CDR3 region has 17 residues. V shed 0 bases, J shed 4 bases, and the junction held 9 bases outside the gene matches. CDR3 region: CASSVGSSGGISYEQYF. The CDR3, as DNA: TGTGCCAGCAGCGTAGGCTCTAGCGGGGGGATTTCATACGAGCAGTACTTC.

Worth noting for this clonotype: A much larger clone lies a single base off, so this may be a read error. This chain connects TRBV7-2 to TRBJ2-7, with 10 positions matching TRBD2. This CDR3 has 15 residues. Looked up from germline, CDR1 is SGHTA and CDR2 is FQGNSA. The CDR3: CASSSLAGVSCEQYF. The DNA for the CDR3 is TGTGCCAGCAGCTCCCTAGCGGGGGTCTCCTGCGAGCAGTACTTC.